The 32 T cell receptor beta chains presented below share a single source sample, sequenced in a study of Tregs in tolerant kidney transplant recipients. Using immunoSEQ multiplex PCR, the repertoire was profiled, and TCRdb retains in-frame clones only, with some absent. This table has about 59,000 clones, around four fifths appearing once. The source material was CD4+ T cells from blood. The source is a human donor in good health.

This clone appeared a few times. The rearrangement joins TRBV29-1 to TRBJ1-1; the D gene is possibly TRBD1 (6 bases). Germline V gives CDR1 SQVTM, CDR2 ANQGSEA. Between the trimmed V and J ends, which lost 5 bases and 2 bases, there was a span of 12 bases. This CDR3 spans 13 amino acids. CDR3 sequence: CSVRQALNTEAFF. In DNA, the CDR3 is TGCAGCGTTCGACAGGCGCTCAACACTGAAGCTTTCTTT.

V gene TRBV5-6 combines with J gene TRBJ2-1, with TRBD2 identical over 8 bases. The CDR3 is 16 amino acids. Per the germline V gene, CDR1 is SGHDT and CDR2 is YYEEEE. V shed 8 bases and J 8 bases; nucleotides not matched to a gene: 18. The CDR3 protein is CASCSKLAGMMYEQFF. CDR3 nucleotide sequence: TGTGCCAGTTGTTCGAAATTAGCGGGAATGATGTATGAGCAGTTCTTC.

The gene calls are TRBV29-1 and TRBJ2-2; TRBD2 is a possible D gene (6 bases). V lost 3 bases, J lost 3 bases, and 11 bases lay in between. Looked up from germline, CDR1 is SQVTM and CDR2 is ANQGSEA. The CDR3 extends over 14 amino acids. The CDR3, as DNA: TGCAGCGTTGAGGGAGGTTTCGACACCGGGGAGCTGTTTTTT. This translates into CSVEGGFDTGELFF.

For the CDR3, the DNA is TGCAGCGTTCGACAGTCCAGCTCCTATAATTCACCCCTCCACTTT. Translated, it gives CSVRQSSSYNSPLHF. The chain uses TRBV29-1 and TRBJ1-6; weak D call: TRBD1 (5 bases). V shed 5 bases and J shed 0 bases, with 11 bases lying between them. The CDR3 sequence is 15 residues long. Germline loops: CDR1 SQVTM, CDR2 ANQGSEA.

The chain is built from TRBV7-3 and TRBJ2-7, with a tentative D call TRBD1 (6 bases). Trimming left V 5 bases short and J 4 bases short, with 12 bases between. The CDR3 loop spans 13 amino acids. Germline CDR1 SGHTA, CDR2 FQGTGA. The CDR3 reads CASSLGTKYEQYF. The CDR3 region has the DNA TGTGCCAGCAGCCTCGGGACAAAATACGAGCAGTACTTC.

V usage is TRBV27 and J usage is TRBJ1-4; the match to TRBD1 covers 7 bases. The ends lost 7 bases at V and 4 bases at J; junction bases unmatched: 3. The length of the CDR3 is 13 residues. In germline, CDR1 is MNHEY, CDR2 SMNVEV (reference sequence). CDR3 sequence: CASKTGNNEKLFF. CDR3 in DNA: TGTGCCAGCAAGACAGGGAATAATGAAAAACTGTTTTTT.

The genes are TRBV5-6 and TRBJ2-5; D call uncertain. Germline assignment: CDR1 SGHDT and CDR2 YYEEEE. The V and J ends lost 3 bases and 7 bases respectively, with 7 bases between them. The CDR3 sequence is 11 residues long. CDR3 protein: CASSSEGTQYF. In DNA, the CDR3 is TGTGCCAGCAGCTCGGAAGGGACCCAGTACTTC.

The chain links TRBV7-9 to TRBJ2-7; 8 bases fit TRBD1. The V and J ends lost 4 bases and 1 base, in that order; junction bases with no gene match: 6. Germline lookup yields CDR1 SEHNR and CDR2 FQNEAQ (reference sequence). The CDR3 is 15 residues long. CDR3 in DNA: TGTGCCAGCAGCTCGACAGGGGCAAGTTCCTACGAGCAGTACTTC. Protein product: CASSSTGASSYEQYF.

V usage is TRBV14 and J usage is TRBJ2-3, with D hard to call. Trimming pared 4 bases from V and 1 base from J, leaving 6 bases between. The CDR3 is made up of 13 amino acids. Per germline, CDR1 SGHDN and CDR2 FVKESK. For the CDR3, the DNA is TGTGCCAGCAGCCGGTCCGGCACAGATACGCAGTATTTT. It codes for CASSRSGTDTQYF.

The J gene is TRBJ1-1, the V gene TRBV29-1, with no clear D. The CDR3 extends over 13 amino acids. Germline CDR1 SQVTM, CDR2 ANQGSEA. V lost 5 bases and J lost 1, with 11 bases in between. CDR3 loop: CSVKNAANTEAFF. The DNA of the CDR3 is TGCAGCGTTAAGAACGCAGCGAACACTGAAGCTTTCTTT.

The chain uses TRBV15 and TRBJ2-3; D possibly corresponds to TRBD2 (6 bases). Trimming took 4 bases from V and 2 from J, leaving 22 bases between them. Per the germline V gene, CDR1 is LNHNV and CDR2 is YYDKDF (reference sequence). The CDR3 totals 18 residues. The CDR3 bases are TGTGCCACCAGCACATACCGGGACTCCAATAAGGTCACAGATACGCAGTATTTT. Protein sequence: CATSTYRDSNKVTDTQYF.

The V gene is TRBV7-2, the J gene TRBJ1-2; 9 nucleotides agree with TRBD1. V lost 5 bases, J lost 8 bases, and 18 bases stayed unmatched. Germline V gene data show CDR1 as SGHTA and CDR2 as FQGNSA. The CDR3 totals 17 residues. This chain's CDR3 is CASSVQGAPHLVAGYTF. In nucleotides, the CDR3 is TGTGCCAGCAGCGTACAGGGGGCGCCCCATTTAGTTGCAGGCTACACCTTC.

With regard to this clone: A read error may produce the germline difference seen at one junction end. The CDR3 bases are TGTGCCGGCAGTTACACGGGAACCCAGACCGATGAGCAGTTCTTC. This translates into CAGSYTGTQTDEQFF. V gene TRBV6-6 combines with J gene TRBJ2-1; D may be TRBD2 (5 bases). The CDR3 is 15 residues long. Germline lookup yields CDR1 MNHNY and CDR2 SVGAGI (reference sequence).

The chain carries TRBV11-2 and TRBJ1-1, with 9 positions matching TRBD1. Germline CDR1 is SGHAT and CDR2 is FQNNGV. The ends lost 5 bases at V and 6 bases at J; junction bases unmatched: 10. The CDR3 spans 15 residues. The CDR3: CASSARQGGISEAFF. Written as DNA, the CDR3 is TGTGCCAGCAGCGCGCGACAGGGGGGAATATCTGAAGCTTTCTTT.

In its sample, this clone was seen a few times. The DNA for the CDR3 is TGCGCCAGCAGCTTGGGCGCTAGCGGGGACTACGAGCAGTACTTC. This codes for CASSLGASGDYEQYF. This rearrangement joins TRBV5-1 to TRBJ2-7; 9 bases line up with TRBD2. CDR1 SGHRS and CDR2 YFSETQ come from the germline V gene. V was pared by 0 bases and J by 3 bases, with 4 bases of the junction left unmatched. The CDR3 is 15 residues long.

The chain carries TRBV6-6 and TRBJ1-6; D possibly corresponds to TRBD1 (6 bases). The germline V and J ends were trimmed by 5 bases and 7 bases, with 12 bases remaining between them. Germline CDR1 is MNHNY and CDR2 is SVGAGI (reference sequence). The CDR3 consists of 14 residues. This CDR3 is CASSPRGQNSPLHF. In DNA, the CDR3 is TGTGCCAGCAGTCCACGGGGGCAGAATTCACCCCTCCACTTT.

The genes are TRBV10-3 and TRBJ2-5; TRBD2 aligns across 11 bases. V dropped 3 bases and J dropped 1; count of bases not matched to a gene: 13. Germline CDR1 is ENHRY and CDR2 is SYGVKD. The CDR3 is 19 amino acids. CDR3 DNA sequence: TGTGCCATCAGTGAACCCGTTCCTAGTCTAGCGGGGGGCCAAGAGACCCAGTACTTC. It yields the protein CAISEPVPSLAGGQETQYF.

DNA of the CDR3: TGTGCCAGCATGGAAGGAGGGGGCCCCCAAGAGACCCAGTACTTC. This codes for CASMEGGGPQETQYF. The chain joins TRBV6-5 to TRBJ2-5; TRBD1 is a possible D gene (7 bases). The germline gives CDR1 MNHEY, CDR2 SVGAGI. Trimming took 7 bases from V and 1 from J, leaving 16 bases between them. This CDR3 is 15 amino acids long.

The chain carries TRBV29-1 and TRBJ1-2; D is uncertain. The CDR3 covers 13 residues. In germline, CDR1 is SQVTM, CDR2 ANQGSEA. Trimming took off 1 base at V and 8 bases at J, with 14 bases between the two ends. The CDR3 nucleotides read TGCAGCGTTGAAGCCCCCGGACCAGGAGGCTACACCTTC. Translated, it gives CSVEAPGPGGYTF.

The chain has TRBV20-1 and TRBJ1-1; D gene unclear. The CDR3 extends over 11 amino acids. Trimming cost V 6 bases and J 7 bases, with 12 bases left between them. Germline V gene sequence: CDR1 DFQATT, CDR2 SNEGSKA (reference sequence). The CDR3 sequence: CSAPDNNEAFF. The CDR3 region has the DNA TGCAGTGCCCCAGACAATAATGAAGCTTTCTTT.

The V and J genes are TRBV7-2 and TRBJ2-7; 10 bases map to TRBD2. J gave up 4 bases and V 4 bases, and 7 bases lay outside the gene matches. Germline-derived CDR1 and CDR2 are SGHTA and FQGNSA. The CDR3 extends over 15 amino acids. In nucleotides, the CDR3 is TGTGCCAGCAGCTCGCTAGCGGGGGCCCCTTACGAGCAGTACTTC. Translated: CASSSLAGAPYEQYF.

CDR3 nucleotide sequence: TGTGCCAGCAGTTCGCGCGGGACAGGGCCACACGAGCAGTACTTC. This sequence encodes CASSSRGTGPHEQYF. V gene TRBV27 combines with J gene TRBJ2-7, with 9 bases that match TRBD1. Trimming at V came to 4 bases and at J to 5 bases, leaving 9 bases not matched to a gene. The CDR3 contains 15 residues. Germline CDR1 and CDR2: MNHEY and SMNVEV (reference sequence).

J is TRBJ1-3 and V is TRBV28; D ambiguous. CDR1 MDHEN and CDR2 SYDVKM come from the germline V gene. CDR3 length equals 17 residues. Trimming left V 2 bases short and J 0 bases short, with 14 bases between. The CDR3 sequence: CASSLPLADHSGNTIYF. The CDR3 nucleotides are TGTGCCAGCAGTTTACCGCTGGCGGACCACTCTGGAAACACCATATATTTT.

This clone turned up a few times. The chain combines TRBV6-1 with TRBJ1-4; no firm D call. V dropped 3 bases and J dropped 10 bases, with 12 bases sitting between them. The CDR3 covers 13 residues. In germline, CDR1 is MNHNS, CDR2 SASEGT. The CDR3 DNA reads as TGTGCCAGCAGTGACGGGCGAACCGTAAAACTGTTTTTT. Its translation: CASSDGRTVKLFF.

The gene calls are TRBV6-6 and TRBJ1-5; 7 bases align to TRBD1. After removal of 4 bases from V and 7 bases from J, the junction contained 13 bases not matched to a gene. The V gene's germline CDR1 is MNHNY and CDR2 SVGAGI (reference sequence). There are 16 residues in the CDR3. In DNA form, the CDR3 reads TGTGCCAGCAGTTCCTCCAGACAGGGTCGCGGCCAGCCCCAGCATTTT. Translating it yields CASSSSRQGRGQPQHF.

V usage is TRBV29-1 and J usage is TRBJ2-7; 7 bases line up with TRBD2. This CDR3 has 14 residues. Trimming cost V 6 bases and J 10 bases; bases outside gene matches: 18. CDR1 SQVTM and CDR2 ANQGSEA come from the germline V gene. This CDR3 is CSVERDWGRGRQYF. The CDR3 DNA sequence: TGCAGCGTCGAACGGGACTGGGGGAGGGGTCGACAGTACTTC.

The V and J genes are TRBV5-5 and TRBJ2-7; no reliable D call. V shed 4 bases and J shed 2 bases, with 13 bases lying between them. In germline, CDR1 is SGHKS, CDR2 YYEKEE (reference sequence). CDR3 length: 14 amino acids. The CDR3 nucleotides read TGTGCCAGCAGCCCGATGGTGGTCCCCTACGAGCAGTACTTC. Its protein product is CASSPMVVPYEQYF.

V gene TRBV21-1 combines with J gene TRBJ2-7; no DNA check was done on the table's D call, TRBD2. TRBV21-1 is a pseudogene. CDR3 length equals 16 residues. CDR3 sequence reads: CASSKVERDGEYEQYF. CDR3 DNA sequence: TGTGCCAGCAGCAAAGTGGAGCGGGATGGTGAGTACGAGCAGTACTTC.

The chain is built from TRBV2 and TRBJ2-2, with D perhaps TRBD1 (6 bases). Trimming removed 6 bases at V and 0 bases at J, with 8 bases between. The CDR3 covers 14 residues. Germline CDR1 and CDR2: SNHLY and FYNNEI. CDR3 coding DNA: TGTGCCAGCAGGGGACAAGCGAACACCGGGGAGCTGTTTTTT. It encodes CASRGQANTGELFF. Based on the CDR3 plus reference TRBV2 and TRBJ2-2, the full variable domain is EPEVTQTPSHQVTQMGQEVILRCVPISNHLYFYWYRQILGQKVEFLVSFYNNEISEKSEIFDDQFSVERPDGSNFTLKIRSTKLEDSAMYFCASRGQANTGELFFGEGSRLTVL.

The V call is TRBV7-2, the J call TRBJ1-2; D perhaps matches TRBD1 (5 bases). Germline assignment: CDR1 SGHTA and CDR2 FQGNSA. Between the trimmed V and J ends, which lost 3 bases and 7 bases, there was a span of 9 bases. This CDR3 has 12 residues. The CDR3 nucleotides are TGTGCCAGCAGCTTGTATGGGGGTGGCTACACCTTC. Translation: CASSLYGGGYTF.

The V gene is TRBV11-2, the J gene TRBJ2-2; D might be TRBD2 (5 bases). This CDR3 comprises 16 residues. The V and J ends lost 6 bases and 2 bases respectively, with 16 bases between them. Germline V gene data show CDR1 as SGHAT and CDR2 as FQNNGV. The CDR3 coding sequence is TGTGCCAGCAGACTAGGATGGAGGAGTAACACCGGGGAGCTGTTTTTT. This codes for CASRLGWRSNTGELFF.

The chain employs TRBV2 and TRBJ2-1; 7 nucleotides agree with TRBD2. The CDR3 sequence is 15 residues long. Trimming removed 4 bases from V and 7 bases from J; junction bases left unmatched: 10. Looked up from germline, CDR1 is SNHLY and CDR2 is FYNNEI. DNA for the CDR3: TGTGCCAGCAGTGGCGGGAGCCCACGAGCTAATGAGCAGTTCTTC. The encoded protein is CASSGGSPRANEQFF.